Each of the 14 T cell receptor beta chains below was sequenced from the same sample in a study of cytomegalovirus exposure and HLA in healthy donors. PCR amplification relied on 60 Vbeta primers (plus 13 Jbeta primers). Measured with immunoSEQ multiplex PCR; TCRdb has only the in-frame clones, and not every one. The sample consists of about 170,000 clones, 70% to 85% of them appearing once. The specimen sequenced was PBMCs. These receptors came from a woman aged 30 to 39 in good health and CMV-seropositive.

The V call is TRBV6-5, the J call TRBJ2-3; 10 bases match TRBD1. The germline V gene has CDR1 MNHEY and CDR2 SVGAGI. The CDR3 is 15 residues long. V shed 5 bases and J 2 bases; nucleotides not matched to a gene: 4. CDR3 DNA sequence: TGTGCCAGCAGTGGGACAGGGGCGAACACAGATACGCAGTATTTT. It codes for CASSGTGANTDTQYF.

This chain connects TRBV5-1 to TRBJ2-1, with 13 bases that match TRBD2. V shed 4 bases, J shed 10 bases, and the junction held 11 bases outside the gene matches. The length of the CDR3 is 16 residues. Germline V gene lookup returns CDR1 SGHRS and CDR2 YFSETQ. The CDR3 region has the DNA TGCGCCAGCAGCATAGGGACTAGCGGGAAGGTAGGCGAGCAGTTCTTC. Residues: CASSIGTSGKVGEQFF.

The genes are TRBV5-6 and TRBJ1-2; D is unclear. The length of the CDR3 is 13 residues. Trimming shortened V by 4 bases and J by 4 bases, and 11 bases separated the two germline ends. The germline V gene has CDR1 SGHDT and CDR2 YYEEEE. The CDR3 spells CASSNRNPYGYTF. In DNA, the CDR3 is TGTGCCAGCAGCAACAGAAACCCCTATGGCTACACCTTC.

V and J are TRBV4-1 and TRBJ2-7; possible D gene TRBD2, 6 bases. With 1 base removed from V and 3 bases from J, the gap between germline ends came to 13 bases. Germline assignment: CDR1 MGHRA and CDR2 YSYEKL. The CDR3 length is 15 residues. The CDR3 region has the DNA TGCGCCAGCAGCCAAGTTGCGGAGGGGATCTACGAGCAGTACTTC. Protein product: CASSQVAEGIYEQYF.

The V call is TRBV4-1, the J call TRBJ1-3; 10 bases map to TRBD1. The CDR3 sequence is 15 residues long. CDR1 and CDR2 from the germline V gene are MGHRA and YSYEKL. Trimming removed 1 base from V and 8 bases from J; junction bases left unmatched: 5. DNA of the CDR3: TGCGCCAGCAGCCAAGGACAGGGGGCTGAATACACCATATATTTT. It encodes CASSQGQGAEYTIYF.

The chain uses TRBV7-9 and TRBJ2-1; 10 positions agree with TRBD2. CDR1 is SEHNR, CDR2 FQNEAQ, per germline (reference sequence). With 4 bases clipped from V and 13 bases from J, the junction kept 13 bases outside the gene matches. The CDR3 extends over 15 amino acids. The CDR3 here is CASSSSGRALSLQFF. CDR3 coding DNA: TGTGCCAGCAGCTCGAGCGGGAGGGCCCTTTCATTACAGTTCTTC.

The V and J genes are TRBV5-6 and TRBJ1-3; no firm D call. The CDR3 runs to 17 residues. From germline, CDR1 is SGHDT and CDR2 YYEEEE. V shed 1 base and J shed 7 bases, with 21 bases lying between them. DNA for the CDR3: TGTGCCAGCAGCTTGATAGTTCCTGATTCACCTTTTAACACCATATATTTT. It is translated as CASSLIVPDSPFNTIYF.

The chain carries TRBV5-4 and TRBJ2-5, with no clear D. CDR3 length: 13 amino acids. Germline values: CDR1 SGHNT, CDR2 YYREEE (reference sequence). With 0 bases removed from V and 5 bases from J, the gap between germline ends came to 8 bases. CDR3 sequence: CASSLDSLETQYF. CDR3 nucleotide sequence: TGTGCCAGCAGCTTGGACAGTTTGGAGACCCAGTACTTC.

The V call is TRBV5-1, the J call TRBJ2-3; no firm D call. Germline V gene lookup returns CDR1 SGHRS and CDR2 YFSETQ. This CDR3 contains 13 residues. The V and J ends lost 4 bases and 7 bases respectively, with 13 bases between them. The CDR3 coding sequence is TGCGCCAGCAGCGCTACAGCTTCTAATACGCAGTATTTT. Translating gives CASSATASNTQYF.

In regard to this clone: This CDR3 is also generated by other DNA sequences in the sample. V is TRBV7-9 and J is TRBJ1-4, with 9 bases lining up with TRBD1. This CDR3 is 15 amino acids long. Trimming cost V 2 bases and J 5 bases; bases outside gene matches: 3. CDR1 is SEHNR and CDR2 is FQNEAQ in the germline V gene (reference sequence). The CDR3 DNA reads as TGTGCCAGCAGCTTACCGGGACAGGGCAATGAAAAACTGTTTTTT. This encodes CASSLPGQGNEKLFF.

The chain recombines TRBV7-2 with TRBJ1-2; D gene ambiguous. V dropped 5 bases and J dropped 4 bases, with 14 bases sitting between them. Looked up from germline, CDR1 is SGHTA and CDR2 is FQGNSA. This CDR3 is built from 14 residues. CDR3 in amino acids: CASSPSVGVYGYTF. The CDR3 DNA follows: TGTGCCAGCAGCCCCTCGGTCGGGGTCTATGGCTACACCTTC.

The chain combines TRBV6-1 with TRBJ2-2; maybe TRBD2 (5 bases). V lost 3 bases to trimming and J lost 3 bases, with 11 bases between them. Germline V CDR1 and CDR2: MNHNS, SASEGT. This CDR3 spans 15 amino acids. CDR3 nucleotides: TGTGCCAGCAGTGACAGAGGGCGTGACACCGGGGAGCTGTTTTTT. Translation: CASSDRGRDTGELFF.

The chain carries TRBV2 and TRBJ2-7; the match to TRBD2 covers 13 bases. This CDR3 has 15 residues. From germline, CDR1 is SNHLY and CDR2 FYNNEI. Trimming cost V 5 bases and J 1 base; bases outside gene matches: 2. The CDR3 region is CASSWGLAGSYEQYF. The CDR3 nucleotides are TGTGCCAGCAGTTGGGGACTAGCGGGGTCCTACGAGCAGTACTTC.

A single count supports this clone. The V and J genes are TRBV28 and TRBJ2-3, with 7 bases identical to TRBD2. V shed 3 bases and J 2 bases; nucleotides not matched to a gene: 8. The germline CDR1 and CDR2 sequences are MDHEN and SYDVKM. This CDR3 region has 16 residues. In DNA, the CDR3 is TGTGCCAGCAGTTTGGGGAGGGTTCCTTCCACAGATACGCAGTATTTT. The encoded protein is CASSLGRVPSTDTQYF.